These 29 T cell receptor beta chains were all obtained from the same sample, sequenced in a study of blood T cells in healthy people across ages. Through a sample-barcoded 5' primer and a J-beta primer mix, a second PCR was run for 7 to 11 cycles. TCRdb analysed the 5' RACE reads with MiXCR anew, one entry per CDR3 protein. The table lists hundreds of thousands of distinct CDR3 sequences, 20% to 25% of them singletons. The sample comprised blood. These TCRs come from a man between 70 and 80 years old in good health.

As concerns this clonotype: A junction boundary mismatches the germline segment, possibly from a read error. The chain uses TRBV4-2 and TRBJ2-3; 7 nucleotides match TRBD2. CDR1 and CDR2 from the germline V gene are LGHNA and YNFKEQ. There are 17 residues in the CDR3. The CDR3 reads CASSQVALAEFTDTRYF. Written as DNA, the CDR3 is TGTGCCAGCAGCCAAGTAGCTCTAGCGGAATTCACAGATACGCGGTATTTT.

This clonotype was recorded a few times. The chain is built from TRBV12-3 or TRBV12-4 and TRBJ2-5; D is ambiguous. V was cut by 2 bases and J by 11 bases, with 12 bases left in between. This CDR3 region has 12 residues. The CDR3 nucleotides are TGTGCCAGCAGTTTACTCATACGTGAGCAGTACTTC. As protein: CASSLLIREQYF.

Many counts were recorded for this clonotype. The chain couples TRBV5-1 to TRBJ2-3; D remains ambiguous. Germline V CDR1 and CDR2: SGHRS, YFSETQ. This CDR3 has 14 amino acids. V was trimmed by 1 base and J by 10 bases, leaving 16 bases between them. Here the CDR3 reads CASSLSISQGPQYF. The DNA for the CDR3 is TGCGCCAGCAGCTTGAGTATTTCGCAAGGGCCGCAGTATTTT. The variable domain in full, with the rest retrieved from reference TRBV5-1 and TRBJ2-3, is KAGVTQTPRYLIKTRGQQVTLSCSPISGHRSVSWYQQTPGQGLQFLFEYFSETQRNKGNFPGRFSGRQFSNSRSEMNVSTLELGDSALYLCASSLSISQGPQYFGPGTRLTVL.

This clonotype was recorded at least ten times. The chain has TRBV7-3 and TRBJ2-1, with D unresolved. V was trimmed by 5 bases and J by 4 bases, leaving 9 bases between them. Germline lookup yields CDR1 SGHTA and CDR2 FQGTGA. The CDR3 has 13 amino acids. In nucleotides, the CDR3 is TGTGCCAGCAGCCTCTCAGGATACAATGAGCAGTTCTTC. It codes for CASSLSGYNEQFF. The full variable domain, its missing parts supplied by reference TRBV7-3 and TRBJ2-1, is GAGVSQTPSNKVTEKGKYVELRCDPISGHTALYWYRQSLGQGPEFLIYFQGTGAADDSGLPNDRFFAVRPEGSVSTLKIQRTERGDSAVYLCASSLSGYNEQFFGPGTRLTVL.

In its sample, this clonotype was seen a few times. The chain employs TRBV12-3 or TRBV12-4 and TRBJ2-7, with D maybe TRBD1 (5 bases). The ends were cut back, 6 bases at V and 0 bases at J, with 18 bases in the middle. The CDR3 is made up of 16 amino acids. The CDR3 here is CASRLKGQGVSYEQYV. The CDR3 DNA reads TGTGCCAGCAGGTTAAAGGGTCAAGGGGTCTCCTACGAGCAGTACGTC.

This clonotype appeared a few times. The chain couples TRBV7-9 to TRBJ1-1; D call uncertain. Germline lookup yields CDR1 SEHNR and CDR2 FQNEAQ (reference sequence). The CDR3 extends over 14 amino acids. Trimming cost V 0 bases and J 1 base, with 6 bases left between them. The CDR3 sequence: CASSLADRNTEAFF. CDR3 DNA: TGTGCCAGCAGCTTAGCCGACCGGAACACTGAAGCTTTCTTT.

This clonotype was observed a few times. The rearrangement uses TRBV24-1 and TRBJ2-1, with 12 nucleotides matching TRBD2. The V gene's germline CDR1 is KGHDR and CDR2 SFDVKD. This CDR3 region has 15 residues. The V gene end was trimmed by 3 bases and the J gene end by 8 bases; junction bases not matched to a gene: 4. CDR3 sequence (DNA): TGTGCCACCAGTGATACGACTAGCGGGAGTTATGAGCAGTTCTTC. Protein: CATSDTTSGSYEQFF.

This clonotype was detected many times. The chain uses TRBV5-1 and TRBJ2-1, with D possibly being TRBD1 (5 bases). V lost 3 bases and J lost 5, with 18 bases in between. This CDR3 is 16 amino acids long. The V gene's germline CDR1 is SGHRS and CDR2 YFSETQ. CDR3 amino acids: CASSSGALAGNNEQFF. CDR3 nucleotides: TGCGCCAGCAGCTCTGGCGCTCTTGCAGGGAACAATGAGCAGTTCTTC.

The V gene is TRBV20-1, the J gene TRBJ1-3; D is possibly TRBD1 (6 bases). The germline CDR1 and CDR2 sequences are DFQATT and SNEGSKA (reference sequence). V was clipped by 2 bases and J by 2 bases, with 10 bases between them. The CDR3 is made up of 14 amino acids. The CDR3 protein is CSARLQGPGNTIYF. CDR3 bases: TGCAGTGCTAGACTTCAGGGGCCTGGAAACACCATATATTTT.

The rearrangement links TRBV6-5 to TRBJ2-5; no reliable D call. Germline V CDR1 and CDR2: MNHEY, SVGAGI. The CDR3 is 13 residues long. Trimming removed 2 bases at V and 2 bases at J, with 6 bases between. The CDR3 here is CASSYLGQETQYF. The DNA of the CDR3 is TGTGCCAGCAGTTACCTTGGACAAGAGACCCAGTACTTC.

The J gene is TRBJ2-3, the V gene TRBV4-2; 10 bases map to TRBD2. Trimming cost V 6 bases and J 2 bases; bases outside gene matches: 5. The CDR3 spans 15 residues. CDR1 and CDR2 from the germline V gene are LGHNA and YNFKEQ. Here the CDR3 DNA reads TGTGCCAGCAGACCCCTAGCGGGGGTCACAGATACGCAGTATTTT. Its protein is CASRPLAGVTDTQYF.

This clonotype was recorded at least ten times. The junction departs from the called germline gene at one end, perhaps through a read error. The chain recombines TRBV20-1 with TRBJ2-4, with D possibly TRBD1 on 6 matching bases. There are 14 residues in the CDR3. The V gene's germline CDR1 is DFQATT and CDR2 SNEGSKA (reference sequence). CDR3 nucleotides: TGCAGTGCGCCCGACAGGTCGGCCAGAAACATTCAGTACTTC. Its translation: CSAPDRSARNIQYF.

The CDR3 loop is CASSLPTGLLQFF. In nucleotides, the CDR3 is TGTGCCAGCAGTTTACCGACAGGACTTTTGCAGTTCTTC. The chain employs TRBV12-3 or TRBV12-4 and TRBJ2-1; D may be TRBD1 (6 bases). This CDR3 spans 13 amino acids. The ends were cut back, 2 bases at V and 12 bases at J, with 14 bases in the middle.

The CDR3 nucleotides are TGTGCCATCAGTCAGGCCGAGGTTACTGAAGCTTTCTTT. As protein: CAISQAEVTEAFF. The V call is TRBV10-3, the J call TRBJ1-1; no clear D. The length of the CDR3 is 13 residues. The ends were cut back, 5 bases at V and 5 bases at J, with 12 bases in the middle. Germline V gene lookup returns CDR1 ENHRY and CDR2 SYGVKD.

This chain uses TRBV7-8 with TRBJ2-3; tentatively, D is TRBD1 (5 bases). The CDR3 loop spans 16 amino acids. Germline V gene lookup returns CDR1 SGHVS and CDR2 FQNEAQ. Trimming took 1 base from V and 6 from J, leaving 17 bases between them. The CDR3 reads CASSLGQGMARDTQYF. CDR3 nucleotides: TGTGCCAGCAGCTTAGGCCAGGGTATGGCCAGGGATACGCAGTATTTT.

The chain has TRBV6-6 and TRBJ2-5; tentatively, D is TRBD2 (6 bases). The J call is doubtful: the DNA matches TRBJ2-7 better. Germline V gene data show CDR1 as MNHNY and CDR2 as SVGAGI (reference sequence). The CDR3 consists of 14 residues. CDR3 amino acids: CASSYSEGLYEQYF. For the CDR3, the DNA is TGTGCCAGCAGTTACTCGGAGGGACTCTACGAGCAGTACTTC.

The CDR3 here is CASSPDRGGRSPLHF. DNA for the CDR3: TGTGCCAGCAGCCCCGACAGAGGGGGTAGATCACCCCTCCACTTT. The chain is built from TRBV12-3 or TRBV12-4 and TRBJ1-6; D perhaps matches TRBD1 (6 bases). Deletions cut 6 bases from V and 10 bases from J, with 19 bases between. The CDR3 consists of 15 residues.

The chain joins TRBV29-1 to TRBJ2-1, with TRBD1 identical over 7 bases. The J call may not be correct, given that the DNA end is closer to TRBJ2-7. The CDR3 is made up of 12 amino acids. The germline V gene encodes CDR1 SQVTM and CDR2 ANQGSEA. The CDR3 DNA reads TGCAGCGTTGCCGGGACAGCCTACGAGCAGTACTTC. It yields the protein CSVAGTAYEQYF.

This chain connects TRBV12-3 or TRBV12-4 to TRBJ2-3; unclear D gene. V lost 5 bases and J lost 6, with 15 bases in between. CDR3 size: 14 residues. The CDR3 loop reads CASSLNTLPDTQYF. The CDR3 bases are TGTGCCAGCAGTCTAAACACCCTCCCGGATACGCAGTATTTT.

This clonotype has only a few counts. CDR3 sequence: CASSMDRTASYNEQFF. DNA of the CDR3: TGTGCCAGCTCGATGGACAGAACCGCTTCATACAATGAGCAGTTCTTC. The J gene is TRBJ2-1, the V gene TRBV6-5; possible D gene TRBD1, 6 bases. This CDR3 is built from 16 residues. V dropped 8 bases and J dropped 4 bases, with 21 bases sitting between them. Germline V CDR1 and CDR2: MNHEY, SVGAGI.

The V call is TRBV6-5, the J call TRBJ1-4; possibly TRBD1 for D (6 bases). Trimming removed 2 bases at V and 3 bases at J, with 16 bases between. Germline V gene sequence: CDR1 MNHEY, CDR2 SVGAGI. This CDR3 is 17 amino acids long. CDR3 sequence reads: CASSYPTGSLSNEKLFF. The CDR3 bases are TGTGCCAGCAGTTACCCTACAGGGAGTTTGTCTAATGAAAAACTGTTTTTT.

This CDR3 reads CSAWTRTASYEQYF. The CDR3 bases are TGCAGTGCGTGGACTCGGACAGCCTCCTACGAGCAGTACTTC. The V gene is TRBV20-1, the J gene TRBJ2-7, with D maybe TRBD1 (6 bases). CDR1 DFQATT and CDR2 SNEGSKA come from the germline V gene (reference sequence). V gave up 6 bases and J gave up 0 bases, with 15 bases separating them. This CDR3 comprises 14 residues.

The chain employs TRBV27 and TRBJ1-2, with 7 bases lining up with TRBD1. The CDR3 has 14 residues. The germline V gene encodes CDR1 MNHEY and CDR2 SMNVEV (reference sequence). Losses at the gene ends were 3 bases for V and 6 bases for J; bases not matched to a gene: 7. CDR3 in DNA: TGTGCCAGCAGTTTTTCCAGGGGGGTCGATGGCTACACCTTC. It codes for CASSFSRGVDGYTF.

The chain employs TRBV5-1 and TRBJ2-1; 8 nucleotides match TRBD1. Per germline, CDR1 SGHRS and CDR2 YFSETQ. CDR3 length: 15 residues. V lost 3 bases, J lost 7 bases, and 9 bases stayed unmatched. The CDR3 DNA is TGCGCCAGCAGCTGGCAAGGGCAGGGGGCTAATGAGCAGTTCTTC. Its translation: CASSWQGQGANEQFF.

The chain links TRBV11-2 to TRBJ2-3; D call uncertain. V was clipped by 4 bases and J by 6 bases, with 23 bases between them. Germline lookup yields CDR1 SGHAT and CDR2 FQNNGV. The CDR3 has 17 residues. As DNA, the CDR3 is TGTGCCAGCAGCTCCAACCCTCGGGCACCCTCTATGGATACGCAGTATTTT. Its protein is CASSSNPRAPSMDTQYF.

The chain combines TRBV28 with TRBJ2-3, with 7 bases aligning to TRBD1. CDR1 MDHEN and CDR2 SYDVKM come from the germline V gene. V was clipped by 3 bases and J by 5 bases; unmatched bases: 8. The CDR3 has 15 residues. The chain's CDR3 is CASSFGRGMGDTQYF. CDR3 bases: TGTGCCAGCAGTTTCGGCAGGGGGATGGGAGATACGCAGTATTTT.

This chain joins TRBV28 and TRBJ1-1; D is uncertain. From germline, CDR1 is MDHEN and CDR2 SYDVKM. The CDR3 totals 15 residues. Deletions cut 6 bases from V and 0 bases from J, with 14 bases between. CDR3 protein: CASSRPATVNTEAFF. The CDR3 DNA reads TGTGCCAGCAGCCGACCCGCGACCGTGAACACTGAAGCTTTCTTT.

CDR3 in amino acids: CASSQVGQGDGYTF. For the CDR3, the DNA is TGTGCCAGCAGCCAAGTTGGGCAGGGGGATGGCTACACCTTC. The rearrangement joins TRBV4-2 to TRBJ1-2; 7 bases align to TRBD1. V lost 1 base to trimming and J lost 6 bases; unmatched junction nucleotides: 5. CDR1 LGHNA and CDR2 YNFKEQ come from the germline V gene. The CDR3 covers 14 residues.

The gene calls are TRBV5-1 and TRBJ2-2; D perhaps matches TRBD1 (6 bases). The CDR3 has 16 amino acids. Germline V gene lookup returns CDR1 SGHRS and CDR2 YFSETQ. The V and J ends lost 0 bases and 6 bases respectively, with 15 bases between them. The CDR3: CASSLAQGGKAGELFF. CDR3 coding DNA: TGCGCCAGCAGCTTGGCACAGGGCGGTAAGGCCGGGGAGCTGTTTTTT.